This paragraph reports one TCR beta chain. This clone was seen a handful of times. It has no known antigen specificity. No base-level quality is on record; no much larger clone is a single base apart. This entry is derived from a study of blood T cell repertoires in COVID-19 (dated by TCRdb to between 2020 and 2021). For context, the study as a whole: Samples from collaborators originated in the United States, Italy and Spain and spanned both the acute and convalescent phases of COVID-19. The prospective study material was composed of cDNA or gDNA derived from T cells, B-cell-depleted T cells, or PBMCs. Subjects who had been exposed to COVID-19, were actively infected with it, or had recovered from it provided the deeply sampled blood TCRbeta repertoires that made up the dataset. The repertoires were made available in a free public database intended to serve as a resource for research on the immune response to SARS-CoV-2. Samples came from the ongoing ImmuneRACE study (first 160 participants) plus 1,254 subjects from 6 global collaborators. The sample metadata nearly always contained a de-identified subject ID, COVID-19 status, age in years and sex. HLA class I and class II types, where available, came from metadata supplied by the sample provider rather than from assay-based typing.

Collaborating institutions collected whole blood in K2EDTA tubes following their own protocols. For TCRbeta analysis, collaborator samples were shipped as frozen whole blood, as isolated PBMCs, or as DNA extracted from either sample type. General study outcomes and caveats: Clinical and demographic metadata were provided uncurated, with the amount varying by source and participant.

V was cut back by 4 bases and J by 4 bases, leaving a gap of 8 bases between them. Inclusive of the bounding cysteine and phenylalanine, the CDR3 is 13 residues long. Only the CDR3 DNA stays, 39 bases, in frame from base 1. TCRbeta CDR3 regions were amplified from genomic DNA by means of the immunoSEQ Assay, a bias-controlled multiplex PCR. In the authors' own workflow: The number of nucleated cells in each sample was estimated from the amplification of reference gene primers within the assay. To quantify the absolute abundance of each unique TCRbeta CDR3 rearrangement, sequence reads were collapsed and filtered. For each sample, productive Simpson clonality was calculated as the square root of Simpson's diversity index across productive rearrangements. Drawn from immuneACCESS, this table holds only the in-frame rearrangements with V and J called that TCRdb kept. Clones are partly lost; checked studies trace under half to an unresolved V gene and leave the rest unexplained. D and trimming were read from the DNA, whereas the V and J calls and clone size are those reported in that table. The table for this sample lists some 340,000 clones; around 88% of them were counted only once. The ten largest clones capture under 3% of the sample.

The receptor's source is a man between 25 and 39 years old with active or convalescent COVID-19. The specimen was peripheral blood. The chain couples TRBV23-1 to TRBJ1-3; the D gene cannot be named for sure. TRBV23-1 is designated an ORF whose function remains uncertain. The nucleotide sequence reads TGCGCCAGCAGTCTATCCAGGGGAAACACCATATATTTT. It translates as CASSLSRGNTIYF.